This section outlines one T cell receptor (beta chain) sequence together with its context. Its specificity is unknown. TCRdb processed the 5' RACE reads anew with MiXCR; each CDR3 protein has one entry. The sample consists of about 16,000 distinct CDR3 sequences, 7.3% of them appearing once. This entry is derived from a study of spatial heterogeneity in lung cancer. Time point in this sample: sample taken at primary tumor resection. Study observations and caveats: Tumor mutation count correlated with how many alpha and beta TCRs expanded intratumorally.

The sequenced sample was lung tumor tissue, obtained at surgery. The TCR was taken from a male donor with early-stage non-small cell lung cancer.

The CDR3 DNA reads TGTGCCAGCAGCTTTGCACCAGGGGGCCTAAACACCATATATTTT. This translates into CASSFAPGGLNTIYF. The gene calls are TRBV11-2 and TRBJ1-3; 8 bases agree with TRBD1. V lost 3 bases and J lost 6; bases outside the gene matches: 7. CDR1 SGHAT and CDR2 FQNNGV come from the germline V gene. This CDR3 contains 15 residues. The whole variable domain, remainder taken from reference TRBV11-2 and TRBJ1-3, is EAGVAQSPRYKIIEKRQSVAFWCNPISGHATLYWYQQILGQGPKLLIQFQNNGVVDDSQLPKDRFSAERLKGVDSTLKIQPAKLEDSAVYLCASSFAPGGLNTIYFGEGSWLTVV.